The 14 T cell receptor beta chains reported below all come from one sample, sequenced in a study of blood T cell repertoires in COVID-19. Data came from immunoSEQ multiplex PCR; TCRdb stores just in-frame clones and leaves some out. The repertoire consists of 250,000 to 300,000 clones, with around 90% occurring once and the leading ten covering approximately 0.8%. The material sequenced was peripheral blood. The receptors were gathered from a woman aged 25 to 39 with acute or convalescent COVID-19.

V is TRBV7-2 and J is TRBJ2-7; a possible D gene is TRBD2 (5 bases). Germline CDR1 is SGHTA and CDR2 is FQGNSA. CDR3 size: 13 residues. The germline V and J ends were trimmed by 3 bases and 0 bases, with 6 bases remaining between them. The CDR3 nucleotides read TGTGCCAGCAGCTTCGGGGTCTCCTACGAGCAGTACTTC. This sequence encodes CASSFGVSYEQYF.

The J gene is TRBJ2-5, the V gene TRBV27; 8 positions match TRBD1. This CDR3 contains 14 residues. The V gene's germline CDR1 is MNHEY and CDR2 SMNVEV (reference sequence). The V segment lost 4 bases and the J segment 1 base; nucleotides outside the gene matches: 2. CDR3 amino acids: CASSSGQGQETQYF. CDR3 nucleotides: TGTGCCAGCAGTTCCGGACAGGGCCAAGAGACCCAGTACTTC.

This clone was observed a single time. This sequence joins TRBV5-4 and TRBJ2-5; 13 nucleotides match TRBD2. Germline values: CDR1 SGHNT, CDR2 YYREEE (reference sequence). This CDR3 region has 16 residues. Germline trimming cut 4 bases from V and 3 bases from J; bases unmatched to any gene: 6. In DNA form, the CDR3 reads TGTGCCAGCAGCCCCGAACTAGCGGGAGGGAAAGAGACCCAGTACTTC. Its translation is CASSPELAGGKETQYF.

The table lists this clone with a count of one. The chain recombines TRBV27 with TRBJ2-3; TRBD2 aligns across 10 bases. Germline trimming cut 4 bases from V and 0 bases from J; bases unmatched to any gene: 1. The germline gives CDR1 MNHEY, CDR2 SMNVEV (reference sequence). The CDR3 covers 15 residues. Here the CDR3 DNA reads TGTGCCAGCAGTTCGGGACTAGCGAGCACAGATACGCAGTATTTT. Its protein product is CASSSGLASTDTQYF.

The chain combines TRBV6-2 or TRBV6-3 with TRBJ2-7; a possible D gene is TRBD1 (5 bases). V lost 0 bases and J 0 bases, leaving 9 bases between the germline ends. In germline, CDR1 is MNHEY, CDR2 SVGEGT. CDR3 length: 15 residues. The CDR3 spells CASSYSQVASYEQYF. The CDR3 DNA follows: TGTGCCAGCAGTTACTCACAGGTTGCCTCCTACGAGCAGTACTTC.

In DNA, the CDR3 is TGTGCCAGCAGTGAAGGGGGACTAGCGGGAGCGCACTACAATGAGCAGTTCTTC. Translation: CASSEGGLAGAHYNEQFF. The rearrangement links TRBV2 to TRBJ2-1; 14 bases line up with TRBD2. The CDR3 covers 18 residues. Germline V gives CDR1 SNHLY, CDR2 FYNNEI. With 1 base clipped from V and 3 bases from J, the junction kept 5 bases outside the gene matches.

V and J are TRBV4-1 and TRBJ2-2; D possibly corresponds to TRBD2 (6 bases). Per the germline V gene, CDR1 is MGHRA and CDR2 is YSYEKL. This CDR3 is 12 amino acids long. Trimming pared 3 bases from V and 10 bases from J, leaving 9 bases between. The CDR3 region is CASSQGLEELFF. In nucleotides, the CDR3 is TGCGCCAGCAGCCAGGGACTTGAGGAGCTGTTTTTT.

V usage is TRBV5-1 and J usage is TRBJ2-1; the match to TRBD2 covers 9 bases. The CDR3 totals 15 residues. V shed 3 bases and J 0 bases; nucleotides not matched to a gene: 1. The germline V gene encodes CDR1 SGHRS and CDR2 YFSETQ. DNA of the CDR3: TGCGCCAGCAGCTCTAGCGGGAACTCCTACAATGAGCAGTTCTTC. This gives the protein CASSSSGNSYNEQFF. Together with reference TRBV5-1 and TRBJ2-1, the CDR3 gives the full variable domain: KAGVTQTPRYLIKTRGQQVTLSCSPISGHRSVSWYQQTPGQGLQFLFEYFSETQRNKGNFPGRFSGRQFSNSRSEMNVSTLELGDSALYLCASSSSGNSYNEQFFGPGTRLTVL.

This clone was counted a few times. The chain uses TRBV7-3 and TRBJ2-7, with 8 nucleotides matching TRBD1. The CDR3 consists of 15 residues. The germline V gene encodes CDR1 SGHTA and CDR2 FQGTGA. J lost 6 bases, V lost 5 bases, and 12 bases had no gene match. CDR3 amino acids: CASSLPLDRAAEQYF. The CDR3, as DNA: TGTGCCAGCAGCCTCCCCTTGGACAGGGCGGCCGAGCAGTACTTC.

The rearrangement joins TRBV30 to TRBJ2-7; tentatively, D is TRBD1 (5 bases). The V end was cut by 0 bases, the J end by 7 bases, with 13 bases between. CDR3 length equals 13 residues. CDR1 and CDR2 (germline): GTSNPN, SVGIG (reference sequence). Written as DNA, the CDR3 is TGTGCCTGGAGTGTCGGGCAGGGCGATGAGCAGTACTTC. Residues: CAWSVGQGDEQYF.

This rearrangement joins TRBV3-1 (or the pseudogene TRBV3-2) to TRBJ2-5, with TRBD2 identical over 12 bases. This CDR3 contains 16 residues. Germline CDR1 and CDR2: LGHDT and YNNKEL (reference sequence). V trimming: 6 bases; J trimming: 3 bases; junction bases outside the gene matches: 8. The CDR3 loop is CASSAPGLAGKETQYF. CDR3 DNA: TGTGCCAGCAGTGCGCCGGGACTAGCGGGCAAAGAGACCCAGTACTTC.

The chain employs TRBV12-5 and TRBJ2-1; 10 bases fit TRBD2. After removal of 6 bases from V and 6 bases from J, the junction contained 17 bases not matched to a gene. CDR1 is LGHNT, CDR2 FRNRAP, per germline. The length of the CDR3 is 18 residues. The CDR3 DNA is TGTGCTAGTGGCATCCCCGGCGGTAGCGGGAGGCTGCGCAATGAGCAGTTCTTC. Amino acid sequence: CASGIPGGSGRLRNEQFF. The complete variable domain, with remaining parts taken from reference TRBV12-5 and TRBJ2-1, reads DARVTQTPRHKVTEMGQEVTMRCQPILGHNTVFWYRQTMMQGLELLAYFRNRAPLDDSGMPKDRFSAEMPDATLATLKIQPSEPRDSAVYFCASGIPGGSGRLRNEQFFGPGTRLTVL.

The CDR3 DNA reads TGTGCCAGCAGCTCCGGACTGGCGGACACAGATACGCAGTATTTT. Its translation: CASSSGLADTDTQYF. The chain is built from TRBV5-4 and TRBJ2-3, with a tentative D call TRBD2 (5 bases). V was cut by 3 bases and J by 2 bases, with 13 bases left in between. The CDR3 totals 15 residues. CDR1 and CDR2 from the germline V gene are SGHNT and YYREEE (reference sequence).

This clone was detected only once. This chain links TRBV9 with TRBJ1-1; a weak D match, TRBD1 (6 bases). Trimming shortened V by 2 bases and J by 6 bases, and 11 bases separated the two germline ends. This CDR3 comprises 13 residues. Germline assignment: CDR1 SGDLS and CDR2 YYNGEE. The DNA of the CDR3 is TGTGCCAGCAGCGTGACGGGGGGCTCTGAAGCTTTCTTT. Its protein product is CASSVTGGSEAFF.